What follows describes a single T cell receptor (beta chain). Its antigen is unidentified. The sample is drawn from a study of CD8+ T cells in alopecia areata. Germline CDR1 and CDR2: SGHTA and FQGNSA. This CDR3 comprises 11 residues. V was shortened by 2 bases and J by 7 bases, with 6 bases between the two germline ends. Extracted RNA was reverse transcribed, and the resulting cDNA served as sequencing template. TCRdb's table, derived via immunoSEQ multiplex PCR, lists solely in-frame clones and lacks some. This sample has approximately 200,000 clones; roughly two fifths occur once, and the top ten carry about 2.6%. The treatment is: oral pan-JAK inhibitor, 5-10 mg twice daily. Study-wide findings and caveats: Sequencing of scalp tissue also captures the resident alphabeta T cells of normal skin. Many expanded lesional clones stayed in scalp and blood while on tofacitinib.

This material consisted of CD4+ T cells sorted from blood, taken at approximately week 36, from a patient treated with tofacitinib. The chain has TRBV7-2 and TRBJ2-7, with D uncertain. The receptor's source is a human donor with alopecia areata. Here the CDR3 reads CASSLLAEQYF. The CDR3 DNA reads TGTGCCAGCAGCTTACTTGCAGAGCAGTACTTC.